The sequence of this TCR beta chain was determined in a study of lymphopenia after photon versus proton radiotherapy. The assay was immunoSEQ multiplex PCR, and TCRdb's table has in-frame clones only and misses some. The repertoire includes over 25,000 clones, almost 90% of them detected once, and 6.8% sits in the top ten. In its sample, this clone was seen once. Its antigen is currently unknown. Trimming pared 5 bases from V and 3 bases from J, leaving 14 bases between. The length of the CDR3 is 15 residues. Germline V CDR1 and CDR2: MNHEY, SMNVEV (reference sequence). Study results and limitations: Post-nadir TCR diversity decline inversely tracked overall survival among those who died. Better survival with proton therapy was suggested as possible, not demonstrated.

Here the sequenced sample was peripheral blood, taken from a patient treated with photon-based radiotherapy. The clonotype was recovered from a woman in her forties or fifties with pancreatic cancer. The gene calls are TRBV27 and TRBJ1-5, with D possibly TRBD1 on 6 matching bases. The CDR3 nucleotides read TGTGCCAGCAGTAAACAGGGAGGAGTCAATCAGCCCCAGCATTTT. Translation: CASSKQGGVNQPQHF.